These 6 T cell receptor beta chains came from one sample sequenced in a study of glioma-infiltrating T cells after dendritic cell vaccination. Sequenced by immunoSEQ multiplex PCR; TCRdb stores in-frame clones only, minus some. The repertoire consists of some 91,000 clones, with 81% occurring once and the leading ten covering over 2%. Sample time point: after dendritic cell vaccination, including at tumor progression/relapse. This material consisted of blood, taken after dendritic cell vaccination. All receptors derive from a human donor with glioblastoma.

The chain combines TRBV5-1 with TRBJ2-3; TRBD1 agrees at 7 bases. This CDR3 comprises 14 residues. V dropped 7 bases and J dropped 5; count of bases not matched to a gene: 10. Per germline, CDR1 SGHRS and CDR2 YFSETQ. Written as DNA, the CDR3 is TGCGCCAGCTCTCGAGGGGGCGGAGGAGATACGCAGTATTTT. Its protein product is CASSRGGGGDTQYF.

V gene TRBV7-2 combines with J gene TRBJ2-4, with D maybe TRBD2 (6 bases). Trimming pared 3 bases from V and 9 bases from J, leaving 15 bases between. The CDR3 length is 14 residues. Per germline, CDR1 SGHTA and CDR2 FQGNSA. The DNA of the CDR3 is TGTGCCAGCAGCTTGGGCACCGGGGGTGGCATTCAGTACTTC. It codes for CASSLGTGGGIQYF.

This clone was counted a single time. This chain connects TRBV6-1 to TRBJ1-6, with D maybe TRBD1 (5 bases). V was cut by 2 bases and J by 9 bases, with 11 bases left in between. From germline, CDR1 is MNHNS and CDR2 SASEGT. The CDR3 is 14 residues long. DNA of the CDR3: TGTGCCAGCAGTGAACTAGGGGTGGGTTCACCCCTCCACTTT. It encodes CASSELGVGSPLHF.

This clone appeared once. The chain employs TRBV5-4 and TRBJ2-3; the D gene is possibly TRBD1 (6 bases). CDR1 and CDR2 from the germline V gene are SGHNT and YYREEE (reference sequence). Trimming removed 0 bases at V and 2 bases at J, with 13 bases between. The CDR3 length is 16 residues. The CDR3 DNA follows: TGTGCCAGCAGCTTGGTCGGCAGGGGATTCACAGATACGCAGTATTTT. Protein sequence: CASSLVGRGFTDTQYF. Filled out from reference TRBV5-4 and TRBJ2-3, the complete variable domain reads ETGVTQSPTHLIKTRGQQVTLRCSSQSGHNTVSWYQQALGQGPQFIFQYYREEENGRGNFPPRFSGLQFPNYSSELNVNALELDDSALYLCASSLVGRGFTDTQYFGPGTRLTVL.

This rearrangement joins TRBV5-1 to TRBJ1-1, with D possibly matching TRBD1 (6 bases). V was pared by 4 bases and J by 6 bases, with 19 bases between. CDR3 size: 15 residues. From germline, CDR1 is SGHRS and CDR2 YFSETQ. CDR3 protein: CASSPAPAGVSEAFF. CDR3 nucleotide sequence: TGCGCCAGCAGCCCGGCCCCGGCAGGGGTTTCTGAAGCTTTCTTT.

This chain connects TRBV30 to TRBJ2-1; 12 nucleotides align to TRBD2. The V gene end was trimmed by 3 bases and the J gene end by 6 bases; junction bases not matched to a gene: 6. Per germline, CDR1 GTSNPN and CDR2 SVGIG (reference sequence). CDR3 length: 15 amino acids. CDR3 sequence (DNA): TGTGCCTGGAGCCTACTAGCGGGAGGAATCAATGAGCAGTTCTTC. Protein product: CAWSLLAGGINEQFF. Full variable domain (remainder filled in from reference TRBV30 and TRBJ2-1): SQTIHQWPATLVQPVGSPLSLECTVEGTSNPNLYWYRQAAGRGLQLLFYSVGIGQISSEVPQNLSASRPQDRQFILSSKKLLLSDSGFYLCAWSLLAGGINEQFFGPGTRLTVL.